The sequence of this TCR beta chain was determined in a study of CD8+CD57+ T cells in acquired aplastic anemia. Study background: DNA recovered from sorted CD4+ and CD8+ cells had a mean of about 3 ug. Points from the study as a whole: Some 28 CD8+ CDR3 sequences occurred in both the patients and the controls.

This clonotype turned up a few times. Its cognate antigen is unknown. Using genomic DNA as the template, TCR beta VDJ and CDR3 profiling was carried out. TCRdb recomputed calls from the reads with MiXCR, one row per CDR3 protein. Of under 200,000 distinct CDR3 sequences in the sample, roughly 50% are singletons; the top ten hold about 1.8%. The germline V gene has CDR1 ENHRY and CDR2 SYGVKD. The CDR3 runs to 13 residues. Trimming removed 6 bases at V and 3 bases at J, with 11 bases between. An expansion of CD8+CD57+ cells by flow cytometry had been shown in patients chosen for sequencing. As a group, the patients uniformly had severe acquired aplastic anemia.

The chain recombines TRBV10-3 with TRBJ1-2; D perhaps matches TRBD1 (6 bases). Sequencing was carried out using sorted CD4+, CD8+, or CD8+CD57+ T cells (not recorded which) from PBMCs. This receptor was obtained from a human donor with aplastic anemia. Here the CDR3 reads CAISPQGYYGYTF. CDR3 DNA: TGTGCCATCAGCCCACAGGGATACTATGGCTACACCTTC.